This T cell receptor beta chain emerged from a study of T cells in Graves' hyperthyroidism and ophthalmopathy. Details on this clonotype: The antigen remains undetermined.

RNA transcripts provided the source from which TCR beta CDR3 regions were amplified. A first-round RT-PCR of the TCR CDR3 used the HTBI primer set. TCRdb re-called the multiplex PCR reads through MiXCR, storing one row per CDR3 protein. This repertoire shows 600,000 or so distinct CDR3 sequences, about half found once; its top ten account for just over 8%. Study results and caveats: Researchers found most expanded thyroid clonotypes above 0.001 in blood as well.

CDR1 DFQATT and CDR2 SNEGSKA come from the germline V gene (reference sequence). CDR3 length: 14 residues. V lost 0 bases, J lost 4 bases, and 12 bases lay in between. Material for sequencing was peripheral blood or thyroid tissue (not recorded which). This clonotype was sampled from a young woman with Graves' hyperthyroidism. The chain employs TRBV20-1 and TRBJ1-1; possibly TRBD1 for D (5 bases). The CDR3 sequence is CSARDPGRSTEAFF. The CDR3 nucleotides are TGCAGTGCTAGAGATCCGGGACGCAGCACTGAAGCTTTCTTT.